One sample yielded the 7 T cell receptor beta chains listed below, sequenced in a study of blood T cell repertoires in COVID-19. The method was immunoSEQ multiplex PCR; TCRdb's version includes in-frame clones alone and lacks a portion of them. The table includes some 200,000 clones, around 89% detected once. Material: peripheral blood. Receptors originate from a woman in her forties with acute or convalescent COVID-19.

The rearrangement uses TRBV30 and TRBJ2-3; D remains ambiguous. Trimming left V 4 bases short and J 0 bases short, with 11 bases between. The CDR3 covers 14 residues. Germline CDR1 GTSNPN, CDR2 SVGIG (reference sequence). CDR3 in DNA: TGTGCCTGGATCCCCGAGCCCAGCACAGATACGCAGTATTTT. Residues: CAWIPEPSTDTQYF.

The chain joins TRBV2 to TRBJ2-3; D is undetermined. CDR1 and CDR2 (germline): SNHLY, FYNNEI. The V end was cut by 3 bases, the J end by 2 bases, with 3 bases between. CDR3 length equals 12 residues. CDR3 sequence (DNA): TGTGCCAGCAGTGACGTCACAGATACGCAGTATTTT. It yields the protein CASSDVTDTQYF. The whole variable domain, remainder taken from reference TRBV2 and TRBJ2-3, is EPEVTQTPSHQVTQMGQEVILRCVPISNHLYFYWYRQILGQKVEFLVSFYNNEISEKSEIFDDQFSVERPDGSNFTLKIRSTKLEDSAMYFCASSDVTDTQYFGPGTRLTVL.

This chain joins TRBV2 and TRBJ1-6; 11 bases align to TRBD1. Germline CDR1 reads SNHLY; CDR2 reads FYNNEI. The J segment lost 3 bases and the V segment lost 2 bases, leaving 3 bases of the junction unmatched. This CDR3 is built from 17 residues. The CDR3 region is CASSEWDRGNYNSPLHF. CDR3 coding DNA: TGTGCCAGCAGTGAATGGGACAGGGGGAACTATAATTCACCCCTCCACTTT.

This chain links TRBV6-5 with TRBJ1-2; D remains unclear. V lost 8 bases, J lost 2 bases, and 6 bases lay in between. CDR3 length: 11 amino acids. Germline-derived CDR1 and CDR2 are MNHEY and SVGAGI. This CDR3 is CASESNYGYTF. The CDR3 nucleotides read TGTGCCAGCGAGTCGAACTATGGCTACACCTTC.

The chain employs TRBV2 and TRBJ1-4, with a weak D call TRBD1 (6 bases). The CDR3 extends over 17 amino acids. Germline-derived CDR1 and CDR2 are SNHLY and FYNNEI. Trimming stripped 8 bases from V and 4 bases from J, with 23 bases between. The CDR3 reads CASRATPTGLSNEKLFF. In DNA form, the CDR3 reads TGTGCCAGCCGAGCCACGCCGACAGGATTAAGTAATGAAAAACTGTTTTTT.

This rearrangement joins TRBV19 to TRBJ1-2, with D maybe TRBD1 (6 bases). CDR3 length equals 14 residues. The germline CDR1 and CDR2 sequences are LNHDA and SQIVND (reference sequence). Trimming took 3 bases from V and 4 from J, leaving 12 bases between them. CDR3 bases: TGTGCCAGTAGTATCCGGACAGCCACCTATGGCTACACCTTC. It translates to CASSIRTATYGYTF.

V is TRBV12-3 or TRBV12-4 and J is TRBJ1-2; D ambiguous. The CDR3 is 13 residues long. V was shortened by 1 base and J by 3 bases, with 6 bases between the two germline ends. The CDR3 coding sequence is TGTGCCAGCAGTTTAGGGAGCTACTATGGCTACACCTTC. This gives the protein CASSLGSYYGYTF.